The 18 T cell receptor beta chains listed next were all sequenced from one sample in a study of blood T cell repertoires in COVID-19. Profiling relied on immunoSEQ multiplex PCR, and the TCRdb table lists in-frame clones only, not all of them. The table includes 300,000 to 350,000 clones, over 70% detected once. Material: peripheral blood. The receptors come from a woman aged 50 to 60 with COVID-19, enrolled during active disease.

The rearrangement links TRBV5-1 to TRBJ2-1; D possibly corresponds to TRBD2 (6 bases). CDR1 SGHRS and CDR2 YFSETQ come from the germline V gene. The CDR3 is 21 residues long. Trimming took 0 bases from V and 0 from J, leaving 25 bases between them. The CDR3 coding sequence is TGCGCCAGCAGCTTGGCCGGGTCGGGGGTTTTCCCATTTAGCTCCTACAATGAGCAGTTCTTC. Amino acids: CASSLAGSGVFPFSSYNEQFF. Full variable domain (rest looked up from reference TRBV5-1 and TRBJ2-1): KAGVTQTPRYLIKTRGQQVTLSCSPISGHRSVSWYQQTPGQGLQFLFEYFSETQRNKGNFPGRFSGRQFSNSRSEMNVSTLELGDSALYLCASSLAGSGVFPFSSYNEQFFGPGTRLTVL.

This rearrangement joins TRBV5-6 to TRBJ2-1; possibly TRBD1 for D (7 bases). The V end lost 1 base, the J end lost 4 bases, and 15 bases lay between the germline ends. This CDR3 spans 16 amino acids. Germline V gene sequence: CDR1 SGHDT, CDR2 YYEEEE. The CDR3 reads CASSLRAGGSYNEQFF. DNA of the CDR3: TGTGCCAGCAGCTTGCGTGCAGGGGGGTCGTACAATGAGCAGTTCTTC.

The V gene is TRBV7-2, the J gene TRBJ2-2; 10 positions match TRBD2. CDR3 length: 15 residues. Looked up from germline, CDR1 is SGHTA and CDR2 is FQGNSA. V was clipped by 1 base and J by 6 bases; unmatched bases: 2. The CDR3 sequence: CASSLVLAGAGELFF. The CDR3 DNA reads TGTGCCAGCAGCTTAGTGCTAGCGGGAGCCGGGGAGCTGTTTTTT. The full variable domain, rest sourced from reference TRBV7-2 and TRBJ2-2, is GAGVSQSPSNKVTEKGKDVELRCDPISGHTALYWYRQSLGQGLEFLIYFQGNSAPDKSGLPSDRFSAERTGGSVSTLTIQRTQQEDSAVYLCASSLVLAGAGELFFGEGSRLTVL.

This clone was seen only a few times. The genes are TRBV18 and TRBJ2-7; possibly TRBD2 for D (6 bases). The CDR3 contains 12 residues. Germline V gives CDR1 KGHSH, CDR2 LQKENI. Trimming pared 3 bases from V and 6 bases from J, leaving 9 bases between. The CDR3 DNA reads TGTGCCAGCTCACCGGAGGGGACCGAGCAGTACTTC. Translated: CASSPEGTEQYF.

This rearrangement joins TRBV18 to TRBJ1-2, with a tentative D call TRBD1 (6 bases). CDR1 and CDR2 (germline): KGHSH, LQKENI. The ends were cut back, 2 bases at V and 6 bases at J, with 10 bases in the middle. This CDR3 has 13 amino acids. CDR3 bases: TGTGCCAGCTCACCAAACAGGGAGAATGGCTACACCTTC. Translation: CASSPNRENGYTF. Combining the CDR3 with reference TRBV18 and TRBJ1-2 gives the whole variable domain NAGVMQNPRHLVRRRGQEARLRCSPMKGHSHVYWYRQLPEEGLKFMVYLQKENIIDESGMPKERFSAEFPKEGPSILRIQQVVRGDSAAYFCASSPNRENGYTFGSGTRLTVV.

The chain couples TRBV12-3 or TRBV12-4 to TRBJ1-2, with TRBD1 as a possible D gene (6 bases). Trimming took 6 bases from V and 8 from J, leaving 10 bases between them. The CDR3 sequence is 11 residues long. The CDR3 coding sequence is TGTGCCAGCAGCCGCAGGGGCGGCTACACCTTC. It yields the protein CASSRRGGYTF.

This rearrangement joins TRBV11-3 to TRBJ1-1; TRBD1 is a possible D gene (5 bases). CDR1 SGHNT and CDR2 YENEEA come from the germline V gene. Trimming took 5 bases from V and 0 from J, leaving 13 bases between them. This CDR3 is built from 15 residues. The CDR3 DNA follows: TGTGCCAGCAGCCCTGGACAAGAAATGAACACTGAAGCTTTCTTT. Amino acid sequence: CASSPGQEMNTEAFF.

A word on this clone: The same CDR3 is also encoded by other DNA sequences in this sample. V gene TRBV11-2 combines with J gene TRBJ2-7; 10 bases map to TRBD2. This CDR3 contains 17 residues. V was pared by 0 bases and J by 4 bases, with 9 bases of the junction left unmatched. Per the germline V gene, CDR1 is SGHAT and CDR2 is FQNNGV. The CDR3 spells CASSLDGGSSGSYEQYF. DNA of the CDR3: TGTGCCAGCAGCTTAGACGGGGGTTCTAGCGGGAGTTACGAGCAGTACTTC.

J is TRBJ2-4 and V is TRBV4-2; no clear D gene. CDR1 and CDR2 from the germline V gene are LGHNA and YNFKEQ. CDR3 length equals 15 residues. V was clipped by 1 base and J by 6 bases, with 13 bases between them. CDR3 in amino acids: CASSQGGVARNIQYF. The CDR3 nucleotides are TGTGCCAGCAGCCAAGGCGGAGTAGCTCGAAACATTCAGTACTTC.

V usage is TRBV3-1 (or the pseudogene TRBV3-2) and J usage is TRBJ1-1; TRBD1 aligns across 10 bases. Trimming at V came to 2 bases and at J to 7 bases, leaving 7 bases not matched to a gene. The germline V gene encodes CDR1 LGHDT and CDR2 YNNKEL (reference sequence). The CDR3 is 15 amino acids. The CDR3 DNA is TGTGCCAGCAGCCAACCGGGACAGGGGCCCTATGAAGCTTTCTTT. It is translated as CASSQPGQGPYEAFF.

The J gene is TRBJ2-7, the V gene TRBV3-1 (or the pseudogene TRBV3-2); 10 bases fit TRBD2. Germline V gene sequence: CDR1 LGHDT, CDR2 YNNKEL (reference sequence). The CDR3 length is 16 residues. The trim removed 2 bases at V and 5 bases at J, leaving 9 bases unmatched. CDR3 coding DNA: TGTGCCAGCAGCCAAATTTTGACTAGCGGGTCCCACGAGCAGTACTTC. Amino acid sequence: CASSQILTSGSHEQYF.

The V call is TRBV5-1, the J call TRBJ2-1; 7 nucleotides agree with TRBD2. Germline-derived CDR1 and CDR2 are SGHRS and YFSETQ. The ends lost 4 bases at V and 4 bases at J; junction bases unmatched: 14. The CDR3 spans 17 residues. In DNA, the CDR3 is TGCGCCAGCAGCGTGTTGGCCGGGACTATCGTATACAATGAGCAGTTCTTC. Amino acid sequence: CASSVLAGTIVYNEQFF.

The chain is built from TRBV6-2 or TRBV6-3 and TRBJ2-3; D remains ambiguous. The CDR3 runs 16 residues. CDR1 and CDR2 (germline): MNHEY, SVGEGT. V was trimmed by 4 bases and J by 1 base, leaving 15 bases between them. In DNA, the CDR3 is TGTGCCAGCAGTTCCAGTCGAGGCGGAGGCACAGATACGCAGTATTTT. Translated: CASSSSRGGGTDTQYF.

The chain is built from TRBV6-8 and TRBJ1-1; the match to TRBD1 covers 8 bases. The CDR3 covers 17 residues. CDR1 is MNHGY, CDR2 SAAAGT, per germline. Trimming removed 5 bases from V and 0 bases from J; junction bases left unmatched: 11. CDR3 loop: CASSLPGQASMNTEAFF. In DNA form, the CDR3 reads TGTGCCAGCAGTCTTCCGGGACAGGCGTCCATGAACACTGAAGCTTTCTTT.

The gene calls are TRBV15 and TRBJ2-4, with 8 nucleotides matching TRBD2. CDR3 length: 15 residues. CDR1 is LNHNV and CDR2 is YYDKDF in the germline V gene (reference sequence). V trimming: 3 bases; J trimming: 2 bases; junction bases outside the gene matches: 3. The CDR3 DNA sequence: TGTGCCACCAGCAGGCAGCGGGGGACCAAAAACATTCAGTACTTC. Its protein product is CATSRQRGTKNIQYF.

The table lists this clone with many counts. The V and J genes are TRBV28 and TRBJ1-5; 7 bases map to TRBD1. This CDR3 is built from 16 residues. The germline V gene encodes CDR1 MDHEN and CDR2 SYDVKM. J lost 3 bases, V lost 6 bases, and 11 bases had no gene match. The CDR3 sequence is CASSYTSDRINQPQHF. Here the CDR3 DNA reads TGTGCCAGCAGCTATACGTCGGACAGGATCAATCAGCCCCAGCATTTT.

The CDR3: CASSDRQGVYTEAFF. As DNA, the CDR3 is TGTGCCAGCAGTGACCGACAGGGGGTATACACTGAAGCTTTCTTT. V gene TRBV6-1 combines with J gene TRBJ1-1; 9 nucleotides match TRBD1. V was clipped by 3 bases and J by 3 bases; unmatched bases: 5. CDR1 is MNHNS, CDR2 SASEGT, per germline. The CDR3 has 15 residues.

This clone showed up just a few times. The gene calls are TRBV11-2 and TRBJ1-2; TRBD1 matches at 9 bases. Germline values: CDR1 SGHAT, CDR2 FQNNGV. J gave up 6 bases and V 5 bases, and 4 bases lay outside the gene matches. CDR3 length: 13 amino acids. CDR3 nucleotide sequence: TGTGCCAGCAGCCAGACAGGGGGTGATGGCTACACCTTC. The encoded protein is CASSQTGGDGYTF.